The next 32 T cell receptor beta chains were all read from a single sample in a study of shared clonotypes between healthy human individuals. Naive CD8 cells, CD45RO-negative and positively selected for CCR7, excluded terminally differentiated effector memory CD45RA+ cells. The table came from immunoSEQ multiplex PCR; TCRdb's copy has only in-frame clones and leaves some out. The sample lists nearly 2 million clones; around 96% were seen once. The sample taken for sequencing was naive CD8+ T cells sorted from blood. These receptors were taken from a man younger than 35 in good health.

This clone is a singleton in its sample. The J gene is TRBJ1-2, the V gene TRBV4-3; D unclear. Germline V CDR1 and CDR2: LGHNA, YSLEER. The CDR3 consists of 16 residues. Trimming stripped 5 bases from V and 3 bases from J, with 19 bases between. DNA of the CDR3: TGCGCCAGCAGCGAAACCGGGGATCTCCCGTACTATGGCTACACCTTC. As protein: CASSETGDLPYYGYTF.

This chain links TRBV9 with TRBJ2-2, with 11 bases matching TRBD2. CDR3 length: 17 amino acids. Germline V gene lookup returns CDR1 SGDLS and CDR2 YYNGEE. The V and J ends lost 0 bases and 6 bases, in that order; junction bases with no gene match: 7. For the CDR3, the DNA is TGTGCCAGCAGCGTAGCTATACTAGCGGGAGCGGCCGGGGAGCTGTTTTTT. Protein product: CASSVAILAGAAGELFF.

This clone was counted once. The chain is built from TRBV9 and TRBJ2-3; the D is unclear. The CDR3 sequence is 14 residues long. Trimming removed 1 base from V and 6 bases from J, with 12 bases in between. The germline gives CDR1 SGDLS, CDR2 YYNGEE. CDR3 in DNA: TGTGCCAGCAGCGTATGGAACTCCTTCGATACGCAGTATTTT. It specifies CASSVWNSFDTQYF.

V and J are TRBV6-5 and TRBJ1-5; unclear D gene. Trimming removed 5 bases at V and 2 bases at J, with 10 bases between. The CDR3 length is 14 residues. Per the germline V gene, CDR1 is MNHEY and CDR2 is SVGAGI. The CDR3 here is CASSLNLGNQPQHF. The CDR3 region has the DNA TGTGCCAGCAGTCTAAACTTGGGCAATCAGCCCCAGCATTTT.

This rearrangement joins TRBV7-2 to TRBJ1-4, with 9 bases fitting TRBD1. V dropped 1 base and J dropped 8; count of bases not matched to a gene: 5. This CDR3 has 15 residues. CDR1 is SGHTA, CDR2 FQGNSA, per germline. The CDR3 reads CASSLEGTGLEKLFF. Written as DNA, the CDR3 is TGTGCCAGCAGCTTAGAAGGGACAGGGTTGGAAAAACTGTTTTTT.

The CDR3 loop is CASTLTIAWEGYTF. The CDR3 DNA sequence: TGTGCCAGCACCCTGACAATCGCCTGGGAGGGCTACACCTTC. The V gene is TRBV6-5, the J gene TRBJ1-2; unclear D gene. CDR1 and CDR2 from the germline V gene are MNHEY and SVGAGI. Between the trimmed V and J ends, which lost 7 bases and 8 bases, there was a span of 20 bases. This CDR3 region has 14 residues.

CDR3 sequence: CASSRVDRASYNEQFF. In nucleotides, the CDR3 is TGCGCCAGCAGCAGGGTTGACAGGGCCTCCTACAATGAGCAGTTCTTC. The rearrangement links TRBV4-1 to TRBJ2-1; TRBD1 matches 7 bases. CDR3 length: 16 amino acids. The trim removed 5 bases at V and 0 bases at J, leaving 7 bases unmatched. The germline gives CDR1 MGHRA, CDR2 YSYEKL.

The J gene is TRBJ2-2, the V gene TRBV11-3; 10 nucleotides line up with TRBD2. Germline V gene sequence: CDR1 SGHNT, CDR2 YENEEA. The CDR3 has 16 amino acids. Trimming cost V 1 base and J 6 bases; bases outside gene matches: 5. The CDR3 DNA follows: TGTGCCAGCAGCTTAGTTGCTAGCGGGAGTTCCGGGGAGCTGTTTTTT. Protein sequence: CASSLVASGSSGELFF.

The chain has TRBV7-9 and TRBJ1-6, with 8 bases identical to TRBD1. Germline lookup yields CDR1 SEHNR and CDR2 FQNEAQ (reference sequence). V dropped 5 bases and J dropped 8; count of bases not matched to a gene: 5. CDR3 size: 14 residues. The CDR3 is CASSTGQGDSPLHF. DNA of the CDR3: TGTGCCAGCAGCACTGGACAGGGTGATTCACCCCTCCACTTT.

In its sample, this clone was seen once. The chain is built from TRBV5-1 and TRBJ2-1, with 7 bases aligning to TRBD2. J gave up 7 bases and V 4 bases, and 8 bases lay outside the gene matches. CDR1 SGHRS and CDR2 YFSETQ come from the germline V gene. CDR3 length: 14 amino acids. CDR3 in amino acids: CASSPVPAGNEQFF. DNA for the CDR3: TGCGCCAGCAGCCCAGTCCCAGCGGGGAATGAGCAGTTCTTC.

The J gene is TRBJ2-6, the V gene TRBV7-2; TRBD2 aligns across 9 bases. J lost 2 bases, V lost 11 bases, and 7 bases had no gene match. The germline V gene encodes CDR1 SGHTA and CDR2 FQGNSA. The CDR3 is 15 amino acids. DNA of the CDR3: TGTGCCCTCAGGGCGGGAGGGCCTGGGGCCAACGTCCTGACTTTC. Amino acids: CALRAGGPGANVLTF.

The chain joins TRBV4-3 to TRBJ2-7; weak D call: TRBD2 (6 bases). Trimming took 1 base from V and 6 from J, leaving 13 bases between them. This CDR3 region has 14 residues. From germline, CDR1 is LGHNA and CDR2 YSLEER. This chain's CDR3 is CASSQVGGGGEQYF. The CDR3 DNA follows: TGCGCCAGCAGCCAAGTCGGGGGAGGAGGCGAGCAGTACTTC.

The V and J genes are TRBV5-1 and TRBJ1-1, with TRBD1 matching over 10 bases. Germline V gene sequence: CDR1 SGHRS, CDR2 YFSETQ. This CDR3 is built from 15 residues. Trimming at V came to 0 bases and at J to 5 bases, leaving 4 bases not matched to a gene. CDR3 DNA: TGCGCCAGCAGCTTGGAGGGACAGGGGTGGACTGAAGCTTTCTTT. It encodes CASSLEGQGWTEAFF.

For this clone: The same CDR3 is also encoded by other DNA sequences in this sample. V gene TRBV19 combines with J gene TRBJ1-1, with D possibly being TRBD1 (5 bases). The length of the CDR3 is 14 residues. V lost 3 bases, J lost 1 base, and 9 bases lay in between. Per the germline V gene, CDR1 is LNHDA and CDR2 is SQIVND (reference sequence). The CDR3 is CASSIQGWNTEAFF. The CDR3 DNA reads TGTGCCAGTAGTATCCAGGGATGGAACACTGAAGCTTTCTTT. Full variable domain (outside the CDR3, taken from reference TRBV19 and TRBJ1-1): DGGITQSPKYLFRKEGQNVTLSCEQNLNHDAMYWYRQDPGQGLRLIYYSQIVNDFQKGDIAEGYSVSREKKESFPLTVTSAQKNPTAFYLCASSIQGWNTEAFFGQGTRLTVV.

This sequence joins TRBV9 and TRBJ2-7; TRBD1 matches at 8 bases. Germline CDR1 reads SGDLS; CDR2 reads YYNGEE. This CDR3 contains 15 residues. After removal of 3 bases from V and 1 base from J, the junction contained 6 bases not matched to a gene. CDR3 sequence (DNA): TGTGCCAGCAGCGAAGGAACAGGGGGATCCTACGAGCAGTACTTC. Translation gives CASSEGTGGSYEQYF.

The V gene is TRBV7-9, the J gene TRBJ2-7; D possibly corresponds to TRBD2 (6 bases). The CDR3 is 16 amino acids. V lost 4 bases and J 0 bases, leaving 16 bases between the germline ends. The germline V gene encodes CDR1 SEHNR and CDR2 FQNEAQ (reference sequence). The CDR3 nucleotides are TGTGCCAGCAGCTCGACGTACGGGACTTCCTCCTACGAGCAGTACTTC. Protein sequence: CASSSTYGTSSYEQYF.

CDR3 DNA: TGTGCCAGCAGTTCCATGATCAGTGAGACCCAGTACTTC. Its protein is CASSSMISETQYF. This sequence joins TRBV27 and TRBJ2-5; D is ambiguous. Germline CDR1 reads MNHEY; CDR2 reads SMNVEV (reference sequence). CDR3 length equals 13 residues. V lost 4 bases, J lost 5 bases, and 11 bases lay in between.

The CDR3 is CASSQDRTGVADEQYF. The DNA of the CDR3 is TGTGCCAGCAGCCAAGATAGAACAGGTGTTGCGGACGAGCAGTACTTC. J is TRBJ2-7 and V is TRBV14; a possible D gene is TRBD1 (5 bases). The CDR3 is made up of 16 amino acids. The V and J ends lost 0 bases and 5 bases respectively, with 17 bases between them. CDR1 is SGHDN and CDR2 is FVKESK in the germline V gene.

This chain links TRBV2 with TRBJ2-1; D ambiguous. The CDR3 extends over 12 amino acids. CDR1 and CDR2 from the germline V gene are SNHLY and FYNNEI. Trimming took 7 bases from V and 8 from J, leaving 12 bases between them. The CDR3 bases are TGTGCCAGCATGTCCTCCACCCATGAGCAGTTCTTC. This gives the protein CASMSSTHEQFF.

This clone was seen once. Within the sample, other DNA sequences also encode this same CDR3. The V and J genes are TRBV27 and TRBJ2-7; the D gene could be TRBD1 or TRBD2 (6 bases each). Germline V CDR1 and CDR2: MNHEY, SMNVEV (reference sequence). Trimming pared 5 bases from V and 0 bases from J, leaving 11 bases between. This CDR3 has 14 amino acids. The CDR3 sequence is CASSPGGFSYEQYF. The CDR3 nucleotides are TGTGCCAGCAGTCCCGGGGGCTTCTCCTACGAGCAGTACTTC.

The chain employs TRBV14 and TRBJ2-2; D might be TRBD1 or TRBD2, each matching 6 bases. This CDR3 has 13 residues. CDR1 SGHDN and CDR2 FVKESK come from the germline V gene. Trimming left V 4 bases short and J 6 bases short, with 9 bases between. The DNA of the CDR3 is TGTGCCAGCAGCCTAAGGGGGGCCGGGGAGCTGTTTTTT. Amino acid sequence: CASSLRGAGELFF.

The chain is built from TRBV13 and TRBJ2-5, with TRBD2 matching 7 bases. The ends lost 2 bases at V and 4 bases at J; junction bases unmatched: 7. The V gene's germline CDR1 is PRHDT and CDR2 FYEKMQ (reference sequence). CDR3 length equals 15 residues. DNA for the CDR3: TGTGCCAGCAGCTTAATCTCCGGGGGGAGAGAGACCCAGTACTTC. Encoded protein: CASSLISGGRETQYF.

The J gene is TRBJ2-7, the V gene TRBV12-2; the table's D call of TRBD1 was not tested on the DNA. TRBV12-2 is described as a pseudogene. This CDR3 contains 14 residues. CDR3 in amino acids: CASRSTPRYYEQYF. CDR3 DNA sequence: TGTGCAAGTCGCTCAACGCCCAGGTACTACGAGCAGTACTTC.

This clone has just one count. This chain connects TRBV19 to TRBJ2-7; TRBD1 agrees at 7 bases. This CDR3 spans 22 amino acids. V dropped 5 bases and J dropped 4; count of bases not matched to a gene: 32. Germline V CDR1 and CDR2: LNHDA, SQIVND (reference sequence). CDR3 loop: CASSVGTADITSALTGPYEQYF. The CDR3 DNA is TGTGCCAGTAGTGTCGGGACAGCGGATATTACCTCAGCTTTGACAGGCCCTTACGAGCAGTACTTC.

The chain joins TRBV15 to TRBJ1-2; D is uncertain. V lost 3 bases, J lost 7 bases, and 18 bases lay in between. Germline V lookup: CDR1 LNHNV, CDR2 YYDKDF (reference sequence). CDR3 length: 15 amino acids. The CDR3 sequence is CATSSPGSPWRGYTF. In nucleotides, the CDR3 is TGTGCCACCAGCAGCCCCGGCTCCCCCTGGCGTGGCTACACCTTC. Combining the CDR3 with reference TRBV15 and TRBJ1-2 gives the whole variable domain DAMVIQNPRYQVTQFGKPVTLSCSQTLNHNVMYWYQQKSSQAPKLLFHYYDKDFNNEADTPDNFQSRRPNTSFCFLDIRSPGLGDTAMYLCATSSPGSPWRGYTFGSGTRLTVV.

This clone was observed a single time. V usage is TRBV15 and J usage is TRBJ2-3; TRBD2 matches at 12 bases. V lost 6 bases to trimming and J lost 4 bases; unmatched junction nucleotides: 5. This CDR3 comprises 15 residues. Per the germline V gene, CDR1 is LNHNV and CDR2 is YYDKDF (reference sequence). The CDR3 region has the DNA TGTGCCACCAGAACGACTAGCGGGAGCGCAGATACGCAGTATTTT. Translating gives CATRTTSGSADTQYF.

The V and J genes are TRBV29-1 and TRBJ2-1; D ambiguous. The CDR3 has 12 residues. CDR1 is SQVTM and CDR2 is ANQGSEA in the germline V gene. Trimming pared 5 bases from V and 9 bases from J, leaving 14 bases between. Written as DNA, the CDR3 is TGCAGCGTTCCCTCGCAGCCGGGTGAGCAGTTCTTC. Its protein is CSVPSQPGEQFF.

J is TRBJ1-5 and V is TRBV7-9; TRBD1 matches 9 bases. The trim removed 4 bases at V and 5 bases at J, leaving 0 bases unmatched. Germline V gene lookup returns CDR1 SEHNR and CDR2 FQNEAQ (reference sequence). The CDR3 spans 13 residues. The CDR3 DNA reads as TGTGCCAGCAGCTGGGACAGGGATCAGCCCCAGCATTTT. Encoded protein: CASSWDRDQPQHF.

The V call is TRBV6-6, the J call TRBJ1-6; D remains unclear. Germline CDR1 MNHNY, CDR2 SVGAGI (reference sequence). This CDR3 spans 12 amino acids. The V and J ends lost 2 bases and 10 bases respectively, with 6 bases between them. The chain's CDR3 is CASSYTDSPLHF. As DNA, the CDR3 is TGTGCCAGCAGTTACACGGACTCACCCCTCCACTTT.

J is TRBJ2-7 and V is TRBV5-5; 10 nucleotides match TRBD1. This CDR3 is built from 13 residues. V trimming: 7 bases; J trimming: 6 bases; junction bases outside the gene matches: 7. CDR1 SGHKS and CDR2 YYEKEE come from the germline V gene (reference sequence). CDR3 residues: CASGETGGGEQYF. As DNA, the CDR3 is TGTGCCAGCGGGGAGACAGGGGGCGGCGAGCAGTACTTC.

The CDR3 protein is CAWRGTTGNSPLHF. The CDR3 DNA sequence: TGTGCCTGGAGGGGCACGACGGGTAATTCACCCCTCCACTTT. The genes are TRBV30 and TRBJ1-6; D unresolved. Germline CDR1 is GTSNPN and CDR2 is SVGIG (reference sequence). The CDR3 is made up of 14 amino acids. V was pared by 3 bases and J by 6 bases, with 12 bases between.

CDR3 DNA sequence: TGTGCCAGCAGGGAACCCGAAGGGACAGCCCTCGGGACTAATGAAAAACTGTTTTTT. Its translation: CASREPEGTALGTNEKLFF. The V and J genes are TRBV6-1 and TRBJ1-4; 7 positions agree with TRBD1. Germline lookup yields CDR1 MNHNS and CDR2 SASEGT. The CDR3 has 19 amino acids. Trimming cost V 6 bases and J 2 bases; bases outside gene matches: 18.